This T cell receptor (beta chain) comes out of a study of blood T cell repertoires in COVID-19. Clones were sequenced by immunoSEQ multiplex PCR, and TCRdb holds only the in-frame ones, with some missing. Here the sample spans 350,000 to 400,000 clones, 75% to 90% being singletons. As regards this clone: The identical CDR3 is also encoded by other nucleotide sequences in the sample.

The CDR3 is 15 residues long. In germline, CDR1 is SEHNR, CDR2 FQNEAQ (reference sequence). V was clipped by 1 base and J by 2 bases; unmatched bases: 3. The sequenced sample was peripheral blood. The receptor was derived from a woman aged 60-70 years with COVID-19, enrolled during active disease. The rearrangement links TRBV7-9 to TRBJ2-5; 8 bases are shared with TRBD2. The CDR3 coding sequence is TGTGCCAGCAGCTTAGGTCGGGGGGGGCAAGAGACCCAGTACTTC. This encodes CASSLGRGGQETQYF.